These T cell receptor beta chains were read from a single sample in a study of post-analysis software for immune sequencing data. TCRdb re-called the PCR reads with MiXCR, one entry per CDR3 protein. The table includes some 500,000 distinct CDR3 sequences, 40% to 55% detected once. Sequencing was done on a sample of blood. The origin of the receptors is a girl aged 5-17 years with multiple sclerosis. CDR3s include the opening cysteine and the closing phenylalanine or tryptophan. Each record gives: clone size, V gene, J gene, D gene, CDR3 protein, CDR3 DNA. A D gene is named only where the DNA matches it firmly. Clone sizes are given selectively: once, few, many, or a class where the clone is expanded.

clone_size: .; v_call: TRBV5-1; j_call: TRBJ2-7; d_call: .; cdr3_aa: CASRPRPEFRSAYEQYF; cdr3_nt: TGCGCCAGCAGGCCTCGGCCGGAATTCCGTAGCGCCTACGAGCAGTACTTC
clone_size: .; v_call: TRBV14; j_call: TRBJ1-4; d_call: TRBD1; cdr3_aa: CASSSTGSGEKLFF; cdr3_nt: TGTGCCAGCAGCTCGACAGGGAGTGGTGAAAAACTGTTTTTT
clone_size: few; v_call: TRBV12-3/TRBV12-4; j_call: TRBJ2-7; d_call: .; cdr3_aa: CASIGIRDGVYEQYF; cdr3_nt: TGTGCCAGCATTGGGATACGGGACGGCGTCTACGAGCAGTACTTC
clone_size: few; v_call: TRBV20-1; j_call: TRBJ2-3; d_call: TRBD2; cdr3_aa: CSAMGFRGGPYSTDTQYF; cdr3_nt: TGCAGTGCTATGGGATTTAGGGGAGGGCCTTATAGCACAGATACGCAGTATTTT
clone_size: .; v_call: TRBV9; j_call: TRBJ2-7; d_call: .; cdr3_aa: CASSVSLQDAYEQYF; cdr3_nt: TGTGCCAGCAGCGTATCCTTACAGGATGCCTACGAGCAGTACTTC
clone_size: few; v_call: TRBV20-1; j_call: TRBJ2-7; d_call: TRBD2; cdr3_aa: CSARGPSGSVGYEQYF; cdr3_nt: TGCAGTGCTAGAGGGCCTAGCGGGAGTGTCGGCTACGAGCAGTACTTC
clone_size: .; v_call: TRBV5-1; j_call: TRBJ2-1; d_call: .; cdr3_aa: CASSFSDPPEQFF; cdr3_nt: TGCGCCAGCAGCTTTTCTGACCCTCCTGAGCAGTTCTTC
clone_size: .; v_call: TRBV2; j_call: TRBJ1-2; d_call: .; cdr3_aa: CVSSEEAASNYGYTF; cdr3_nt: TGTGTCAGCAGTGAAGAGGCGGCATCTAACTATGGCTACACCTTC
clone_size: .; v_call: TRBV27; j_call: TRBJ2-7; d_call: TRBD2; cdr3_aa: CASSLRGLDYYEQYF; cdr3_nt: TGTGCCAGCAGTCTGAGGGGACTAGACTACTACGAGCAGTACTTC
clone_size: .; v_call: TRBV20-1; j_call: TRBJ1-6; d_call: .; cdr3_aa: CSARDRPSSPLHF; cdr3_nt: TGCAGTGCTAGAGATCGTCCATCTTCACCCCTCCACTTT
clone_size: .; v_call: TRBV5-1; j_call: TRBJ2-7; d_call: .; cdr3_aa: CASSLVGGIPSYEQYF; cdr3_nt: TGCGCCAGCAGCTTGGTTGGCGGCATACCCTCCTACGAGCAGTACTTC
clone_size: few; v_call: TRBV6-5; j_call: TRBJ2-7; d_call: .; cdr3_aa: CASRGPFYEQYF; cdr3_nt: TGTGCCAGCAGGGGACCCTTCTACGAGCAGTACTTC
clone_size: .; v_call: TRBV4-3; j_call: TRBJ2-2; d_call: TRBD1; cdr3_aa: CASSQDGTGGSGTGELFF; cdr3_nt: TGCGCCAGCAGCCAAGATGGGACAGGGGGCTCTGGCACCGGGGAGCTGTTTTTT
clone_size: few; v_call: TRBV29-1; j_call: TRBJ1-2; d_call: TRBD1; cdr3_aa: CSVSGTANYGYTF; cdr3_nt: TGCAGCGTCTCCGGGACAGCTAACTATGGCTACACCTTC
clone_size: .; v_call: TRBV2; j_call: TRBJ2-3; d_call: .; cdr3_aa: CALHQGEYTQYF; cdr3_nt: TGTGCCTTGCACCAGGGAGAATATACGCAGTATTTT
clone_size: .; v_call: TRBV20-1; j_call: TRBJ2-5; d_call: .; cdr3_aa: CSADGGAYRETQYF; cdr3_nt: TGCAGTGCTGACGGAGGCGCGTACCGAGAGACCCAGTACTTC
clone_size: few; v_call: TRBV20-1; j_call: TRBJ1-2; d_call: .; cdr3_aa: CSAINSRDTYGYTF; cdr3_nt: TGCAGTGCTATAAACAGCAGGGACACCTATGGCTACACCTTC
clone_size: .; v_call: TRBV10-3; j_call: TRBJ2-5; d_call: TRBD2; cdr3_aa: CAISESGTSGRRRYNEQYF; cdr3_nt: TGTGCCATCAGTGAGTCGGGGACTAGCGGGAGGAGGCGCTACAATGAGCAGTACTTC
clone_size: .; v_call: TRBV7-2; j_call: TRBJ2-7; d_call: .; cdr3_aa: CASSLNLREQYF; cdr3_nt: TGTGCCAGCAGCTTAAATCTCCGCGAGCAGTACTTC
clone_size: .; v_call: TRBV7-8; j_call: TRBJ2-3; d_call: TRBD2; cdr3_aa: CASSHLAGESADTQYF; cdr3_nt: TGTGCCAGCAGCCACCTAGCGGGAGAGAGTGCAGATACGCAGTATTTT
clone_size: few; v_call: TRBV6-5; j_call: TRBJ2-5; d_call: TRBD2; cdr3_aa: CASSYIGTNQETQYF; cdr3_nt: TGTGCCAGCAGTTACATTGGGACTAACCAAGAGACCCAGTACTTC
clone_size: few; v_call: TRBV7-3; j_call: TRBJ2-1; d_call: .; cdr3_aa: CASSYGSTYEQFF; cdr3_nt: TGTGCCAGCAGCTATGGGAGTACCTATGAGCAGTTCTTC
clone_size: .; v_call: TRBV20-1; j_call: TRBJ2-7; d_call: .; cdr3_aa: CSATGTALGAYEQYF; cdr3_nt: TGCAGTGCTACCGGGACCGCCCTAGGGGCGTACGAGCAGTACTTC
clone_size: .; v_call: TRBV4-3; j_call: TRBJ2-3; d_call: .; cdr3_aa: CASSQDPREDTDTQYF; cdr3_nt: TGCGCCAGCAGCCAAGATCCCAGGGAAGACACAGATACGCAGTATTTT
clone_size: .; v_call: TRBV28; j_call: TRBJ2-7; d_call: .; cdr3_aa: CASSLRAGKSDEQYF; cdr3_nt: TGTGCCAGCAGTTTACGGGCAGGGAAGTCGGACGAGCAGTACTTC
clone_size: .; v_call: TRBV4-1; j_call: TRBJ2-7; d_call: TRBD2; cdr3_aa: CASSQVFEAGVGYEQYF; cdr3_nt: TGCGCCAGCAGCCAAGTATTCGAGGCGGGGGTTGGCTACGAGCAGTACTTC
clone_size: .; v_call: TRBV11-1; j_call: TRBJ1-5; d_call: .; cdr3_aa: CASSPAGNQKPQHF; cdr3_nt: TGTGCCAGCAGCCCTGCGGGGAATCAAAAGCCCCAGCATTTT
clone_size: .; v_call: TRBV20-1; j_call: TRBJ2-3; d_call: .; cdr3_aa: CSATLTGPDTQYF; cdr3_nt: TGCAGTGCGACTCTTACCGGTCCAGATACGCAGTATTTT
clone_size: .; v_call: TRBV12-3/TRBV12-4; j_call: TRBJ1-5; d_call: TRBD1; cdr3_aa: CASRLAGGRPQHF; cdr3_nt: TGTGCCAGCAGGTTGGCAGGGGGAAGGCCCCAGCATTTT
clone_size: .; v_call: TRBV11-2; j_call: TRBJ2-3; d_call: TRBD2; cdr3_aa: CASSFSGRAGGDTQYF; cdr3_nt: TGTGCCAGCAGCTTTAGCGGGAGGGCCGGGGGAGATACGCAGTATTTT
clone_size: .; v_call: TRBV5-1; j_call: TRBJ2-5; d_call: TRBD2; cdr3_aa: CASSDLGTSSGEQYF; cdr3_nt: TGCGCCAGCAGCGACCTCGGGACTAGCAGCGGTGAGCAGTACTTC
clone_size: many; v_call: TRBV5-1; j_call: TRBJ2-5; d_call: .; cdr3_aa: CASSLESETQYF; cdr3_nt: TGCGCCAGCAGCTTGGAGTCGGAGACCCAGTACTTC
clone_size: few; v_call: TRBV4-1; j_call: TRBJ2-7; d_call: TRBD2; cdr3_aa: CASSLQLAGSSYEQYF; cdr3_nt: TGCGCCAGCAGCCTCCAACTAGCGGGCAGCTCCTACGAGCAGTACTTC
clone_size: few; v_call: TRBV6-5; j_call: TRBJ1-2; d_call: TRBD1; cdr3_aa: CASSYLRTGTDYGYTF; cdr3_nt: TGTGCCAGCAGTTACCTACGGACAGGGACTGACTATGGCTACACCTTC
clone_size: .; v_call: TRBV12-3/TRBV12-4; j_call: TRBJ2-1; d_call: TRBD2; cdr3_aa: CASRLSGGSSYNEQFF; cdr3_nt: TGTGCCAGCAGGCTTAGCGGGGGGAGCTCCTACAATGAGCAGTTCTTC
clone_size: few; v_call: TRBV6-4; j_call: TRBJ2-1; d_call: TRBD1; cdr3_aa: CARFRDRSHLPFF; cdr3_nt: TGTGCCCGATTCCGGGACAGGTCCCATCTCCCGTTCTTC